Following are 30 T cell receptor beta chains from one sample sequenced in a study of cytomegalovirus exposure and HLA in healthy donors. The PCR contained 60 Vbeta and 13 Jbeta primers. Produced via immunoSEQ multiplex PCR; TCRdb's table is partial and in-frame only. The table records 100,000 to 150,000 clones, 80% to 85% of them present only once. Sequenced sample: PBMCs. The receptor set was obtained from a young woman in good health and CMV-seronegative.

The V and J genes are TRBV6-5 and TRBJ2-7, with TRBD2 matching 8 bases. In germline, CDR1 is MNHEY, CDR2 SVGAGI. This CDR3 spans 14 amino acids. The V gene end was trimmed by 4 bases and the J gene end by 6 bases; junction bases not matched to a gene: 8. The CDR3 region has the DNA TGTGCCAGCAGTTCCGGGACTAGAGCCTCCGAGCAGTACTTC. The encoded protein is CASSSGTRASEQYF.

V is TRBV18 and J is TRBJ2-5; weak D call: TRBD2 (6 bases). V lost 5 bases and J lost 1, with 17 bases in between. The CDR3 has 16 residues. Germline V gene sequence: CDR1 KGHSH, CDR2 LQKENI. As DNA, the CDR3 is TGTGCCAGCTCATCATTGAGCGGGTCCGTCCAAGAGACCCAGTACTTC. Protein sequence: CASSSLSGSVQETQYF.

The chain uses TRBV27 and TRBJ1-6; 8 bases line up with TRBD1. CDR1 MNHEY and CDR2 SMNVEV come from the germline V gene (reference sequence). V dropped 6 bases and J dropped 10; count of bases not matched to a gene: 8. The CDR3 is made up of 14 amino acids. CDR3 sequence (DNA): TGTGCCAGCAGACGGGGACAGGTGGACTCACCCCTCCACTTT. As protein: CASRRGQVDSPLHF.

This clone came up many times. The CDR3: CASSSGRMAFF. CDR3 coding DNA: TGTGCCAGCAGCTCAGGCCGGATGGCTTTCTTT. V gene TRBV5-4 combines with J gene TRBJ1-1, with D unclear. Germline V gene data show CDR1 as SGHNT and CDR2 as YYREEE (reference sequence). The ends were cut back, 3 bases at V and 11 bases at J, with 11 bases in the middle. This CDR3 region has 11 residues.

The V call is TRBV15, the J call TRBJ2-3; D unclear. The germline gives CDR1 LNHNV, CDR2 YYDKDF (reference sequence). V gave up 0 bases and J gave up 4 bases, with 5 bases separating them. The CDR3 loop spans 13 amino acids. Here the CDR3 DNA reads TGTGCCACCAGCAGAGATGTCGCAGATACGCAGTATTTT. Its translation: CATSRDVADTQYF.

The CDR3 region has the DNA TGTGCCAGCAGTGGAGACGTTAGCAATCAGCCCCAGCATTTT. It specifies CASSGDVSNQPQHF. The chain couples TRBV6-5 to TRBJ1-5; D remains unclear. CDR3 length equals 14 residues. Germline V gene sequence: CDR1 MNHEY, CDR2 SVGAGI. Trimming left V 5 bases short and J 0 bases short, with 8 bases between.

Only a few counts were recorded for this clone. Other DNA sequences within the sample encode an identical CDR3. The chain recombines TRBV5-6 with TRBJ1-1; tentative D call: TRBD1 (6 bases). From germline, CDR1 is SGHDT and CDR2 YYEEEE. Trimming left V 4 bases short and J 1 base short, with 8 bases between. There are 13 residues in the CDR3. In DNA form, the CDR3 reads TGTGCCAGCAGCCCGACAGGGAACACTGAAGCTTTCTTT. Translating gives CASSPTGNTEAFF.

V is TRBV7-2 and J is TRBJ2-7; 9 positions agree with TRBD1. Trimming removed 5 bases from V and 4 bases from J; junction bases left unmatched: 3. Germline V gene sequence: CDR1 SGHTA, CDR2 FQGNSA. The CDR3 is made up of 13 amino acids. The CDR3 loop reads CASSRGQGYEQYF. CDR3 sequence (DNA): TGTGCCAGCAGCCGGGGACAGGGTTACGAGCAGTACTTC. Together with reference TRBV7-2 and TRBJ2-7, the CDR3 gives the full variable domain: GAGVSQSPSNKVTEKGKDVELRCDPISGHTALYWYRQSLGQGLEFLIYFQGNSAPDKSGLPSDRFSAERTGGSVSTLTIQRTQQEDSAVYLCASSRGQGYEQYFGPGTRLTVT.

V and J are TRBV30 and TRBJ2-4, with D unclear. V was shortened by 2 bases and J by 1 base, with 9 bases between the two germline ends. Germline CDR1 GTSNPN, CDR2 SVGIG (reference sequence). CDR3 length equals 14 residues. The CDR3: CAWSNSGAKNIQYF. In DNA form, the CDR3 reads TGTGCCTGGAGTAATTCCGGGGCCAAAAACATTCAGTACTTC.

The V and J genes are TRBV7-9 and TRBJ2-2, with 9 bases lining up with TRBD2. Trimming at V came to 2 bases and at J to 3 bases, leaving 4 bases not matched to a gene. The CDR3 consists of 16 residues. Germline CDR1 is SEHNR and CDR2 is FQNEAQ (reference sequence). CDR3 sequence: CASSLISGRDTGELFF. The CDR3 nucleotides read TGTGCCAGCAGCTTAATTAGCGGGAGAGACACCGGGGAGCTGTTTTTT.

The V and J genes are TRBV5-1 and TRBJ2-2, with 7 positions matching TRBD1. Germline V lookup: CDR1 SGHRS, CDR2 YFSETQ. V lost 3 bases, J lost 1 base, and 0 bases stayed unmatched. The CDR3 sequence is 14 residues long. CDR3 loop: CASSWTGNTGELFF. The DNA of the CDR3 is TGCGCCAGCAGCTGGACAGGGAACACCGGGGAGCTGTTTTTT.

The CDR3, as DNA: TGCGCCAGCAGCTTTGGACAGGTCCAGACCACTGAAGCTTTCTTT. This sequence encodes CASSFGQVQTTEAFF. V is TRBV5-1 and J is TRBJ1-1, with TRBD1 matching 7 bases. This CDR3 has 15 residues. The trim removed 2 bases at V and 4 bases at J, leaving 8 bases unmatched. CDR1 and CDR2 from the germline V gene are SGHRS and YFSETQ. The full variable domain, rest sourced from reference TRBV5-1 and TRBJ1-1, is KAGVTQTPRYLIKTRGQQVTLSCSPISGHRSVSWYQQTPGQGLQFLFEYFSETQRNKGNFPGRFSGRQFSNSRSEMNVSTLELGDSALYLCASSFGQVQTTEAFFGQGTRLTVV.

The gene calls are TRBV11-2 and TRBJ2-7; 8 bases are shared with TRBD1. Germline loops: CDR1 SGHAT, CDR2 FQNNGV. The trim removed 3 bases at V and 1 base at J, leaving 5 bases unmatched. This CDR3 has 15 residues. The CDR3 here is CASSFRGLSSYEQYF. The DNA of the CDR3 is TGTGCCAGCAGCTTCAGGGGGCTTAGTTCCTACGAGCAGTACTTC. The whole variable domain, filled in from reference TRBV11-2 and TRBJ2-7, reads EAGVAQSPRYKIIEKRQSVAFWCNPISGHATLYWYQQILGQGPKLLIQFQNNGVVDDSQLPKDRFSAERLKGVDSTLKIQPAKLEDSAVYLCASSFRGLSSYEQYFGPGTRLTVT.

V and J are TRBV5-1 and TRBJ2-1; a weak D match, TRBD2 (5 bases). The germline gives CDR1 SGHRS, CDR2 YFSETQ. The CDR3 is made up of 15 amino acids. V was pared by 1 base and J by 2 bases, with 10 bases between. The CDR3 reads CASSLRGKPYNEQFF. In nucleotides, the CDR3 is TGCGCCAGCAGCTTGAGAGGGAAGCCCTACAATGAGCAGTTCTTC.

This sequence joins TRBV5-1 and TRBJ2-3; TRBD1 matches at 8 bases. V trimming: 1 base; J trimming: 4 bases; junction bases outside the gene matches: 2. The CDR3 runs 14 residues. CDR1 SGHRS and CDR2 YFSETQ come from the germline V gene. As DNA, the CDR3 is TGCGCCAGCAGCTTGCTACAGGGGGCAGATACGCAGTATTTT. It yields the protein CASSLLQGADTQYF.

This clone was seen a few times. The chain combines TRBV7-8 with TRBJ1-6; TRBD1 might be the D (5 bases). The CDR3 contains 15 residues. Germline CDR1 SGHVS, CDR2 FQNEAQ. Trimming took 4 bases from V and 6 from J, leaving 13 bases between them. The CDR3 DNA follows: TGTGCCAGCAGCTCATCCAGGGTGGCTAATTCACCCCTCCACTTT. Translation: CASSSSRVANSPLHF.

This clone was detected once. One junction end disagrees with the germline gene, perhaps due to a read error. The chain joins TRBV4-1 to TRBJ1-2; 9 nucleotides match TRBD1. Per germline, CDR1 MGHRA and CDR2 YSYEKL. The CDR3 extends over 14 amino acids. This chain's CDR3 is CASSQIPGQGPSLF. The CDR3 region has the DNA TGCGCCAGCAGCCAAATACCGGGACAGGGTCCTTCCCTCTTC.

The chain carries TRBV5-1 and TRBJ2-2, with D perhaps TRBD2 (5 bases). There are 15 residues in the CDR3. Germline V CDR1 and CDR2: SGHRS, YFSETQ. Trimming took 0 bases from V and 6 from J, leaving 12 bases between them. The CDR3 spells CASSLATSGAGELFF. CDR3 DNA sequence: TGCGCCAGCAGCTTGGCTACTAGTGGGGCCGGGGAGCTGTTTTTT.

This chain connects TRBV29-1 to TRBJ2-7, with D perhaps TRBD1 (5 bases). Trimming removed 1 base from V and 6 bases from J, with 16 bases in between. CDR1 SQVTM and CDR2 ANQGSEA come from the germline V gene. This CDR3 comprises 14 residues. The CDR3, as DNA: TGCAGCGTTGAAGTTGGCAGGGTGATCGGCGAGCAGTACTTC. Translating it yields CSVEVGRVIGEQYF.

V gene TRBV12-5 combines with J gene TRBJ1-5; 7 bases are shared with TRBD1. Germline V gives CDR1 LGHNT, CDR2 FRNRAP. The CDR3 spans 16 residues. Germline trimming cut 1 base from V and 7 bases from J; bases unmatched to any gene: 10. CDR3 DNA: TGTGCTAGTGGTTTGGGCGCCCGGACAGGTACCCAGCCCCAGCATTTT. The encoded protein is CASGLGARTGTQPQHF. Together with reference TRBV12-5 and TRBJ1-5, the CDR3 gives the full variable domain: DARVTQTPRHKVTEMGQEVTMRCQPILGHNTVFWYRQTMMQGLELLAYFRNRAPLDDSGMPKDRFSAEMPDATLATLKIQPSEPRDSAVYFCASGLGARTGTQPQHFGDGTRLSIL.

The chain couples TRBV19 to TRBJ1-6; 7 bases are shared with TRBD1. Looked up from germline, CDR1 is LNHDA and CDR2 is SQIVND (reference sequence). This CDR3 is built from 15 residues. Trimming took 6 bases from V and 6 from J; bases not matched to a gene: 8. The CDR3 bases are TGTGCCAGTAGCTCTTCCGGGACAGTTAATTCACCCCTCCACTTT. It specifies CASSSSGTVNSPLHF.

The genes are TRBV18 and TRBJ1-3, with 7 nucleotides matching TRBD1. Germline loops: CDR1 KGHSH, CDR2 LQKENI. V dropped 3 bases and J dropped 4; count of bases not matched to a gene: 6. The CDR3 has 15 amino acids. CDR3 DNA sequence: TGTGCCAGCTCACCGCGGGACAGTATAGGAAACACCATATATTTT. Translated, it gives CASSPRDSIGNTIYF. The entire variable domain, with the rest obtained from reference TRBV18 and TRBJ1-3, is as follows: NAGVMQNPRHLVRRRGQEARLRCSPMKGHSHVYWYRQLPEEGLKFMVYLQKENIIDESGMPKERFSAEFPKEGPSILRIQQVVRGDSAAYFCASSPRDSIGNTIYFGEGSWLTVV.

This clone has only a few counts. This sequence joins TRBV7-9 and TRBJ2-7; TRBD2 aligns across 11 bases. CDR3 length: 15 amino acids. Germline V gene sequence: CDR1 SEHNR, CDR2 FQNEAQ (reference sequence). Trimming at V came to 5 bases and at J to 5 bases, leaving 8 bases not matched to a gene. CDR3 bases: TGTGCCAGCAGCGTTCTAGCGGGAGGTTCCCACGAGCAGTACTTC. Translating gives CASSVLAGGSHEQYF.

The chain uses TRBV5-1 and TRBJ2-2, with 7 bases lining up with TRBD1. This CDR3 has 15 residues. Trimming at V came to 4 bases and at J to 2 bases, leaving 5 bases not matched to a gene. The V gene's germline CDR1 is SGHRS and CDR2 YFSETQ. CDR3 in amino acids: CASSRDSSNTGELFF. DNA of the CDR3: TGCGCCAGCAGCCGGGACAGCTCTAACACCGGGGAGCTGTTTTTT.

The CDR3 loop is CASSLRTGNTGELFF. CDR3 coding DNA: TGTGCCAGTAGTCTCCGGACAGGGAACACCGGGGAGCTGTTTTTT. The V gene is TRBV19, the J gene TRBJ2-2, with 7 bases that match TRBD1. V lost 5 bases and J lost 1; bases outside the gene matches: 4. There are 15 residues in the CDR3. The V gene's germline CDR1 is LNHDA and CDR2 SQIVND (reference sequence).

The genes are TRBV11-2 and TRBJ2-1, with D unresolved. The germline V gene has CDR1 SGHAT and CDR2 FQNNGV. The CDR3 length is 12 residues. V was pared by 5 bases and J by 9 bases, with 11 bases between. CDR3 protein: CASSPEQVEQFF. CDR3 nucleotides: TGTGCCAGCAGCCCGGAGCAAGTTGAGCAGTTCTTC.

CDR3 nucleotide sequence: TGCGCCAGCAGCTTGCAGGGCGGCTATGGCTACACCTTC. Protein: CASSLQGGYGYTF. This chain uses TRBV5-1 with TRBJ1-2; D is possibly TRBD1 (5 bases). The CDR3 has 13 amino acids. In germline, CDR1 is SGHRS, CDR2 YFSETQ. Trimming left V 1 base short and J 4 bases short, with 8 bases between. Combining the CDR3 with reference TRBV5-1 and TRBJ1-2 gives the whole variable domain KAGVTQTPRYLIKTRGQQVTLSCSPISGHRSVSWYQQTPGQGLQFLFEYFSETQRNKGNFPGRFSGRQFSNSRSEMNVSTLELGDSALYLCASSLQGGYGYTFGSGTRLTVV.

With regard to this clone: At one boundary the junction diverges from the germline segment, which might be a read error. The chain is built from TRBV6-1 and TRBJ2-7; D perhaps matches TRBD1 (5 bases). Germline V gene data show CDR1 as MNHNS and CDR2 as SASEGT. This CDR3 has 15 residues. The CDR3 spells CASGDSGLSRYEQYF. The CDR3 nucleotides are TGTGCCAGCGGTGACAGTGGGCTCTCCCGCTACGAGCAGTACTTC.

The CDR3 bases are TGTGCCAGCAGCCCCATTGGCAGGGGGACACCGGGCACTGAAGCTTTCTTT. It codes for CASSPIGRGTPGTEAFF. The V and J genes are TRBV7-2 and TRBJ1-1; TRBD1 matches 7 bases. CDR3 length equals 17 residues. With 5 bases clipped from V and 4 bases from J, the junction kept 16 bases outside the gene matches. Germline CDR1 is SGHTA and CDR2 is FQGNSA.

The J gene is TRBJ1-2, the V gene TRBV18; no definite D call. This CDR3 is built from 13 residues. Trimming removed 3 bases from V and 3 bases from J, with 8 bases in between. Germline lookup yields CDR1 KGHSH and CDR2 LQKENI. The CDR3 region has the DNA TGTGCCAGCTCACCGATGGAGGACTATGGCTACACCTTC. Protein product: CASSPMEDYGYTF.